The TCR beta chain under discussion was sequenced for a study of Graves' ophthalmopathy and Graves' hyperthyroidism. Study findings and constraints: Detected in blood as well were most expanded thyroid clonotypes with frequency above 0.001.

In germline, CDR1 is KGHDR, CDR2 SFDVKD. The CDR3 consists of 12 residues. Trimming took off 10 bases at V and 7 bases at J, with 12 bases between the two ends. Exclusion covered patients with other autoimmune diseases or uncontrolled infections (as well as pregnancy or lactation). This clonotype was seen at least ten times. Its antigen is still unknown. Amplification of TCR beta CDR3 regions used RNA transcripts. HTBI primers served in a first-round RT-PCR, which a second-round multiplex PCR followed. MiXCR was run by TCRdb on the multiplex PCR reads, yielding one entry per CDR3 protein. The sample contains about 210,000 distinct CDR3 sequences, 25% to 30% of which appear only once.

The sequencing input was peripheral blood. The TCR comes from a man in his fifties with Graves' ophthalmopathy. The chain has TRBV24-1 and TRBJ2-2, with TRBD2 as a possible D gene (6 bases). CDR3 DNA: TGTGCCACGTCCAGGGAGGTCGGGGAGCTGTTTTTT. Protein: CATSREVGELFF.